What follows are 27 T cell receptor beta chains derived from one specimen sequenced in a study of blood T cell repertoires in COVID-19. TCRdb's copy holds only in-frame clones and misses some; the assay was immunoSEQ multiplex PCR. The sample carries approximately 150,000 clones, about 87% recorded once. Sequenced input: peripheral blood. Receptors were obtained from a man aged 50 or older who had recovered from COVID-19.

V and J are TRBV7-6 and TRBJ2-1; 8 bases line up with TRBD2. Germline loops: CDR1 SGHVS, CDR2 FNYEAQ. V lost 3 bases, J lost 5 bases, and 6 bases stayed unmatched. There are 15 residues in the CDR3. In nucleotides, the CDR3 is TGTGCCAGCAGCTTTGGTCTAGCGGGCCACAATGAGCAGTTCTTC. Protein: CASSFGLAGHNEQFF. The full variable domain, its missing parts supplied by reference TRBV7-6 and TRBJ2-1, is GAGVSQSPRYKVTKRGQDVALRCDPISGHVSLYWYRQALGQGPEFLTYFNYEAQQDKSGLPNDRFSAERPEGSISTLTIQRTEQRDSAMYRCASSFGLAGHNEQFFGPGTRLTVL.

This clone has only a few counts. V usage is TRBV4-1 and J usage is TRBJ1-5; D unresolved. Germline CDR1 is MGHRA and CDR2 is YSYEKL. This CDR3 has 15 residues. V lost 1 base and J lost 2, with 9 bases in between. The CDR3: CASSQGFSGNQPQHF. The CDR3 DNA reads as TGCGCCAGCAGCCAAGGCTTTTCGGGCAATCAGCCCCAGCATTTT.

The V gene is TRBV7-9, the J gene TRBJ2-7; weak D call: TRBD1 (6 bases). There are 15 residues in the CDR3. Germline CDR1 reads SEHNR; CDR2 reads FQNEAQ (reference sequence). Trimming shortened V by 1 base and J by 3 bases, and 13 bases separated the two germline ends. CDR3: CASSLDQGPNYEQYF. The CDR3 coding sequence is TGTGCCAGCAGCTTAGACCAGGGGCCGAACTACGAGCAGTACTTC. The full variable domain, with the rest looked up from reference TRBV7-9 and TRBJ2-7, is DTGVSQNPRHKITKRGQNVTFRCDPISEHNRLYWYRQTLGQGPEFLTYFQNEAQLEKSRLLSDRFSAERPKGSFSTLEIQRTEQGDSAMYLCASSLDQGPNYEQYFGPGTRLTVT.

The chain uses TRBV3-1 (or the pseudogene TRBV3-2) and TRBJ1-1; 7 bases match TRBD1. Trimming cost V 0 bases and J 4 bases; bases outside gene matches: 2. This CDR3 comprises 14 residues. Germline V lookup: CDR1 LGHDT, CDR2 YNNKEL (reference sequence). This CDR3 is CASSQDRQGTEAFF. In nucleotides, the CDR3 is TGTGCCAGCAGCCAAGATAGACAGGGCACTGAAGCTTTCTTT.

This rearrangement joins TRBV30 to TRBJ1-1; tentative D call: TRBD1 (5 bases). The CDR3 runs 14 residues. V gave up 0 bases and J gave up 5 bases, with 13 bases separating them. In germline, CDR1 is GTSNPN, CDR2 SVGIG (reference sequence). The CDR3 reads CAWSVSGGGTEAFF. CDR3 DNA sequence: TGTGCCTGGAGTGTATCCGGGGGTGGAACTGAAGCTTTCTTT.

The chain is built from TRBV9 and TRBJ1-1; perhaps TRBD1 as D (5 bases). V lost 2 bases, J lost 1 base, and 12 bases lay in between. The CDR3 spans 15 residues. Per the germline V gene, CDR1 is SGDLS and CDR2 is YYNGEE. The CDR3 sequence is CASSVGPAPNTEAFF. CDR3 nucleotides: TGTGCCAGCAGCGTGGGGCCGGCACCGAACACTGAAGCTTTCTTT.

This chain connects TRBV7-8 to TRBJ2-5, with D uncertain. There are 15 residues in the CDR3. Deletions cut 1 base from V and 2 bases from J, with 11 bases between. Per the germline V gene, CDR1 is SGHVS and CDR2 is FQNEAQ. Written as DNA, the CDR3 is TGTGCCAGCAGCTTAGGTGGCAGGAATCAAGAGACCCAGTACTTC. Protein sequence: CASSLGGRNQETQYF.

The chain's CDR3 is CASSFPGTDTSYEQYF. In nucleotides, the CDR3 is TGTGCCAGCAGTTTTCCGGGGACAGATACCTCCTACGAGCAGTACTTC. The chain joins TRBV28 to TRBJ2-7, with TRBD1 identical over 7 bases. The germline V gene has CDR1 MDHEN and CDR2 SYDVKM. CDR3 size: 16 residues. V lost 3 bases, J lost 0 bases, and 8 bases stayed unmatched.

The CDR3: CASSRGTGGISTDTQYF. Here the CDR3 DNA reads TGTGCCAGCAGCCGCGGGACAGGGGGCATTAGCACAGATACGCAGTATTTT. The chain carries TRBV9 and TRBJ2-3; 12 bases fit TRBD1. Germline CDR1 is SGDLS and CDR2 is YYNGEE. The CDR3 spans 17 residues. The V and J ends lost 4 bases and 0 bases, in that order; junction bases with no gene match: 6. Together with reference TRBV9 and TRBJ2-3, the CDR3 gives the full variable domain: DSGVTQTPKHLITATGQRVTLRCSPRSGDLSVYWYQQSLDQGLQFLIQYYNGEERAKGNILERFSAQQFPDLHSELNLSSLELGDSALYFCASSRGTGGISTDTQYFGPGTRLTVL.

This sequence joins TRBV10-3 and TRBJ2-7, with 7 positions matching TRBD1. V gave up 3 bases and J gave up 4 bases; unmatched junction bases: 6. The CDR3 length is 14 residues. CDR1 is ENHRY and CDR2 is SYGVKD in the germline V gene. DNA of the CDR3: TGTGCCATCAGTGAAACGGGACAGATATACGAGCAGTACTTC. It codes for CAISETGQIYEQYF.

The chain is built from TRBV2 and TRBJ1-3; 9 bases align to TRBD1. Germline V gene sequence: CDR1 SNHLY, CDR2 FYNNEI. This CDR3 has 15 amino acids. The trim removed 6 bases at V and 2 bases at J, leaving 5 bases unmatched. The CDR3 loop reads CASSHGQGPGNTIYF. DNA of the CDR3: TGTGCCAGCAGCCACGGACAGGGGCCTGGAAACACCATATATTTT.

As regards this clone: The germline gene is not matched at one end of the junction; a read error may be the cause. J is TRBJ2-5 and V is TRBV7-7; 11 bases map to TRBD2. Germline CDR1 and CDR2: SSHAT and FNYEAQ (reference sequence). This CDR3 has 16 amino acids. CDR3 sequence: CASSHRTSGGLVTQYF. In DNA, the CDR3 is TGTGCTAGCAGCCACCGCACTAGCGGGGGACTGGTGACCCAGTACTTC.

This clone was detected only a few times. The chain has TRBV7-2 and TRBJ2-7; 8 bases fit TRBD1. After removal of 3 bases from V and 7 bases from J, the junction contained 8 bases not matched to a gene. Germline lookup yields CDR1 SGHTA and CDR2 FQGNSA. The CDR3 covers 14 residues. CDR3 nucleotide sequence: TGTGCCAGCAGCTTCGCAGGGACAGGTGGGGAGCAGTACTTC. Amino acids: CASSFAGTGGEQYF. The complete variable domain, with remaining parts taken from reference TRBV7-2 and TRBJ2-7, reads GAGVSQSPSNKVTEKGKDVELRCDPISGHTALYWYRQSLGQGLEFLIYFQGNSAPDKSGLPSDRFSAERTGGSVSTLTIQRTQQEDSAVYLCASSFAGTGGEQYFGPGTRLTVT.

J is TRBJ1-1 and V is TRBV6-5; 7 nucleotides line up with TRBD1. The CDR3 contains 14 residues. Germline V CDR1 and CDR2: MNHEY, SVGAGI. The V segment lost 6 bases and the J segment 1 base; nucleotides outside the gene matches: 5. CDR3 sequence (DNA): TGTGCCAGCAGCCCAAGACAGGGGAACACTGAAGCTTTCTTT. Its translation is CASSPRQGNTEAFF.

The chain combines TRBV6-5 with TRBJ2-3; 8 nucleotides align to TRBD2. Germline lookup yields CDR1 MNHEY and CDR2 SVGAGI. Trimming at V came to 8 bases and at J to 3 bases, leaving 7 bases not matched to a gene. The CDR3 totals 14 residues. The chain's CDR3 is CASATGGPTDTQYF. The CDR3 bases are TGTGCCAGCGCTACGGGGGGGCCGACAGATACGCAGTATTTT.

The J gene is TRBJ1-2, the V gene TRBV6-1; 10 bases fit TRBD1. The CDR3 consists of 15 residues. J lost 4 bases, V lost 3 bases, and 5 bases had no gene match. Germline loops: CDR1 MNHNS, CDR2 SASEGT. The CDR3 protein is CASSDRDRGPYGYTF. CDR3 coding DNA: TGTGCCAGCAGTGACCGGGACAGGGGACCCTATGGCTACACCTTC.

This clone appeared a few times. The chain joins TRBV6-2 or TRBV6-3 to TRBJ2-5, with TRBD2 identical over 13 bases. Trimming took 5 bases from V and 1 from J; bases not matched to a gene: 4. The CDR3 has 16 residues. Germline V gene sequence: CDR1 MNHEY, CDR2 SVGEGT. The CDR3 here is CASSRGLAGVQETQYF. CDR3 DNA sequence: TGTGCCAGCAGTCGCGGACTAGCGGGGGTCCAAGAGACCCAGTACTTC.

The chain employs TRBV23-1 and TRBJ1-1; no clear D gene. TRBV23-1 is an ORF, with its function uncertain. The V and J ends lost 0 bases and 2 bases respectively, with 10 bases between them. This CDR3 has 15 amino acids. The CDR3 region has the DNA TGCGCCAGCAGTCAATCGAGGGTTACAAACACTGAAGCTTTCTTT. It codes for CASSQSRVTNTEAFF.

This sequence joins TRBV5-1 and TRBJ1-6, with 9 bases lining up with TRBD1. The CDR3 consists of 17 residues. V shed 4 bases, J shed 0 bases, and the junction held 5 bases outside the gene matches. CDR1 is SGHRS and CDR2 is YFSETQ in the germline V gene. CDR3 sequence: CASSAGTGSSYNSPLHF. CDR3 DNA: TGCGCCAGCAGCGCCGGGACAGGGAGCTCCTATAATTCACCCCTCCACTTT.

In its sample, this clone was seen once. V and J are TRBV12-3 or TRBV12-4 and TRBJ1-5; D is unresolved. The CDR3 is 13 amino acids. V was cut by 6 bases and J by 4 bases, with 10 bases left in between. CDR3 sequence (DNA): TGTGCCAGCAGCCCCAGTTGGAATCAGCCCCAGCATTTT. Protein sequence: CASSPSWNQPQHF.

The J gene is TRBJ1-2, the V gene TRBV28; D is possibly TRBD1 (6 bases). This CDR3 comprises 13 residues. Germline CDR1 and CDR2: MDHEN and SYDVKM. Deletions cut 2 bases from V and 8 bases from J, with 12 bases between. CDR3 in DNA: TGTGCCAGCAGTTTAGCAGGGGCGGGCGGCTACACCTTC. Translation gives CASSLAGAGGYTF.

The chain combines TRBV19 with TRBJ2-3, with unresolved D. The CDR3 length is 12 residues. Trimming took 3 bases from V and 3 from J, leaving 4 bases between them. The germline CDR1 and CDR2 sequences are LNHDA and SQIVND (reference sequence). CDR3 sequence reads: CASSMQTDTQYF. For the CDR3, the DNA is TGTGCCAGTAGTATGCAGACAGATACGCAGTATTTT.

The chain links TRBV11-3 to TRBJ2-1, with D perhaps matching TRBD1 (6 bases). Trimming left V 5 bases short and J 6 bases short, with 8 bases between. The germline CDR1 and CDR2 sequences are SGHNT and YENEEA. The CDR3 loop spans 12 amino acids. The CDR3 spells CASSQGGNEQFF. CDR3 DNA: TGTGCCAGCAGCCAAGGGGGCAATGAGCAGTTCTTC.

The chain joins TRBV4-2 to TRBJ2-5, with 13 positions matching TRBD2. The CDR3 spans 19 residues. Germline V gene data show CDR1 as LGHNA and CDR2 as YNFKEQ. The ends lost 0 bases at V and 4 bases at J; junction bases unmatched: 11. The CDR3 DNA reads as TGTGCCAGCAGCCAAGATCGAGGGACTAGCGGGAAGGCCCCAGAGACCCAGTACTTC. Translated, it gives CASSQDRGTSGKAPETQYF.

The V and J genes are TRBV2 and TRBJ2-1; 7 positions match TRBD1. The germline gives CDR1 SNHLY, CDR2 FYNNEI. V lost 4 bases to trimming and J lost 6 bases; unmatched junction nucleotides: 9. There are 15 residues in the CDR3. As DNA, the CDR3 is TGTGCCAGCAGTGGGACAGGTCTTGGGATCAATGAGCAGTTCTTC. It encodes CASSGTGLGINEQFF.

The chain has TRBV11-3 and TRBJ2-3, with 9 bases aligning to TRBD2. Trimming took 1 base from V and 2 from J; bases not matched to a gene: 1. CDR3 length equals 15 residues. The germline gives CDR1 SGHNT, CDR2 YENEEA. The CDR3 here is CASSLGGGDTDTQYF. CDR3 DNA sequence: TGTGCCAGCAGCTTAGGCGGGGGGGACACAGATACGCAGTATTTT.

Here the CDR3 DNA reads TGCGCCAGCAGCTTGGGGTCCCAGTACAATGAGCAGTTCTTC. Translated: CASSLGSQYNEQFF. The chain combines TRBV5-1 with TRBJ2-1; no clear D gene. The CDR3 runs 14 residues. Trimming removed 0 bases from V and 4 bases from J, with 8 bases in between. In germline, CDR1 is SGHRS, CDR2 YFSETQ.